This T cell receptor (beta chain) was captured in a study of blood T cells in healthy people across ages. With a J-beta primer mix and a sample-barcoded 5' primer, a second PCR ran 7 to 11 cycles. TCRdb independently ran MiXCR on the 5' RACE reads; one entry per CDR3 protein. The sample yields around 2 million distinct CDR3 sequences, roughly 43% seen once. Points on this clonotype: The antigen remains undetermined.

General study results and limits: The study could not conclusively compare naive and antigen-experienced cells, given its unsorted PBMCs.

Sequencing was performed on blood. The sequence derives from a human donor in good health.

CDR3 protein: CAISTGQSTDTQYF. The CDR3 nucleotides read TGTGCCATATCAACTGGGCAAAGCACAGATACGCAGTATTTT. The chain uses TRBV28 and TRBJ2-3, with D hard to call. The ends were cut back, 10 bases at V and 0 bases at J, with 14 bases in the middle. The germline CDR1 and CDR2 sequences are MDHEN and SYDVKM. This CDR3 is built from 14 residues.